Included here is one T cell receptor beta chain sequence, with context. Its specificity is not known. This entry belongs to a study of cytomegalovirus exposure and HLA in healthy donors. CDR1 and CDR2 (germline): SEHNR, FQNEAQ (reference sequence). The CDR3 is 13 residues long. PCR involved 60 Vbeta and 13 Jbeta primers. Using immunoSEQ multiplex PCR, the repertoire was profiled, and TCRdb retains in-frame clones only, with some absent. The sample contains 140,000 or so clones, 76% of which appear only once. Study-level results: In a later analysis, compared with equally common non-associated chains, HLA-associated beta chains were more expanded.

The sample was PBMCs. The chain is built from TRBV7-9 and TRBJ2-3, with D possibly TRBD2 on 6 matching bases. This clonotype was obtained from a man in his forties in good health and CMV-seronegative. As DNA, the CDR3 is TGTGCTGCCTGGGGGGAGGACACAGATACGCAGTATTTT. It codes for CAAWGEDTDTQYF.